The rows below give T cell receptor beta chains drawn from one sample of a study of blood T cell repertoires in COVID-19. This table comes from immunoSEQ multiplex PCR, and its TCRdb copy is limited to in-frame clones, with some not included. The sample holds hundreds of thousands of clones, more than 85% seen once. The sample was PBMCs or T cells enriched from blood (not recorded which). These TCRs come from a woman aged 50 to 60 who had recovered from COVID-19. CDR3s include the opening cysteine and the closing phenylalanine or tryptophan. D genes are given only for firm matches. A clone size is listed for some rows: how often the clone was seen (once, few, many), or a class if it is expanded.

abundance: once; j_gene: TRBJ2-2; v_gene: TRBV4-3; d_gene: -; CDR3aa: CASSQAGSGTGELFF; CDR3nt: TGCGCCAGCAGCCAAGCAGGGTCGGGCACCGGGGAGCTGTTTTTT
abundance: once; j_gene: TRBJ2-2; v_gene: TRBV7-6; d_gene: -; CDR3aa: CASSLVTGYTGELFF; CDR3nt: TGTGCCAGCAGCTTAGTGACAGGTTACACCGGGGAGCTGTTTTTT
abundance: -; j_gene: TRBJ1-2; v_gene: TRBV29-1; d_gene: -; CDR3aa: CSVVDRLIGYTF; CDR3nt: TGCAGCGTTGTCGACCGACTTATCGGCTACACCTTC
abundance: -; j_gene: TRBJ2-3; v_gene: TRBV28; d_gene: -; CDR3aa: CASTPNPVGTGTDTQYF; CDR3nt: TGTGCCAGCACCCCGAACCCTGTAGGGACTGGCACAGATACGCAGTATTTT
abundance: -; j_gene: TRBJ2-5; v_gene: TRBV3-1/TRBV3-2; d_gene: TRBD1; CDR3aa: CASSTRQGAGETQYF; CDR3nt: TGTGCCAGCAGCACCCGACAGGGGGCGGGCGAGACCCAGTACTTC
abundance: -; j_gene: TRBJ2-1; v_gene: TRBV6-6; d_gene: TRBD1; CDR3aa: CASSRKAGTGPHNEQFF; CDR3nt: TGTGCCAGCAGTCGAAAGGCCGGGACAGGGCCGCACAATGAGCAGTTCTTC
abundance: -; j_gene: TRBJ1-4; v_gene: TRBV11-2; d_gene: -; CDR3aa: CASSRWEGSEKLFF; CDR3nt: TGTGCCAGCAGCAGGTGGGAGGGCAGCGAAAAACTGTTTTTT
abundance: -; j_gene: TRBJ1-5; v_gene: TRBV5-1; d_gene: TRBD1; CDR3aa: CASSEQGAGQPQHF; CDR3nt: TGCGCCAGCAGCGAACAGGGGGCGGGGCAGCCCCAGCATTTT
abundance: -; j_gene: TRBJ2-1; v_gene: TRBV29-1; d_gene: TRBD2; CDR3aa: CSVEEGGSYNEQFF; CDR3nt: TGCAGCGTTGAAGAGGGGGGGTCCTACAATGAGCAGTTCTTC
abundance: -; j_gene: TRBJ1-3; v_gene: TRBV5-4; d_gene: -; CDR3aa: CASSKPTGISGNTIYF; CDR3nt: TGTGCCAGCAGCAAGCCCACCGGGATCTCTGGAAACACCATATATTTT
abundance: -; j_gene: TRBJ1-3; v_gene: TRBV7-9; d_gene: TRBD1; CDR3aa: CASSSLDRAVGNTIYF; CDR3nt: TGTGCCAGCAGCTCATTGGACAGGGCCGTTGGAAACACCATATATTTT
abundance: -; j_gene: TRBJ1-4; v_gene: TRBV30; d_gene: -; CDR3aa: CAWRGNTGYNEKLFF; CDR3nt: TGTGCCTGGAGAGGAAACACAGGGTATAATGAAAAACTGTTTTTT
abundance: -; j_gene: TRBJ1-2; v_gene: TRBV27; d_gene: TRBD1; CDR3aa: CASSFLQGERGYTF; CDR3nt: TGTGCCAGCAGTTTCTTACAGGGGGAGAGGGGCTACACCTTC
abundance: once; j_gene: TRBJ2-3; v_gene: TRBV30; d_gene: TRBD2; CDR3aa: CAWSSLAGVGTDTQYF; CDR3nt: TGTGCCTGGAGTTCACTAGCGGGAGTAGGCACAGATACGCAGTATTTT
abundance: few; j_gene: TRBJ2-7; v_gene: TRBV7-2; d_gene: TRBD2; CDR3aa: CASSLAGRSYEQYF; CDR3nt: TGTGCCAGCAGCTTAGCCGGGAGGTCCTACGAGCAGTACTTC
abundance: once; j_gene: TRBJ1-1; v_gene: TRBV18; d_gene: -; CDR3aa: CASSPVTGQNTEAFF; CDR3nt: TGTGCCAGCTCACCTGTGACAGGTCAGAACACTGAAGCTTTCTTT
abundance: -; j_gene: TRBJ2-7; v_gene: TRBV6-5; d_gene: TRBD2; CDR3aa: CASSRSGSPDEQYF; CDR3nt: TGTGCCAGCAGCCGGAGCGGGAGTCCCGACGAGCAGTACTTC